Each of the 6 T cell receptor beta chains below was sequenced from the same sample in a study of vaccination effects on CD4 cells after COVID-19. Profiling relied on immunoSEQ multiplex PCR, and the TCRdb table lists in-frame clones only, not all of them. The sample holds tens of thousands of clones, 65% to 80% seen once. No antigen is known for these receptors. Antigen-specific CD4+ T cell clonotypes were called by their expansion after viral peptide-pool culture in ViraFEST. When roughly eleven days of culture had elapsed, CD4+ T cells were isolated. Previously uninfected by SARS-CoV-2, the vaccine recipients also showed negative nucleocapsid antibodies. The source was CD4+ T cells from PBMCs cultured with HCoV-NL63 spike peptides, collected before COVID-19 vaccination. The receptors were sampled from a human donor who received a COVID-19 vaccine.

This clone has a handful of counts. The CDR3 here is CASSPASGTGITEAFF. Here the CDR3 DNA reads TGTGCCAGCTCACCAGCTTCCGGGACAGGGATCACTGAAGCTTTCTTT. The rearrangement links TRBV18 to TRBJ1-1, with 9 bases identical to TRBD1. The germline V gene encodes CDR1 KGHSH and CDR2 LQKENI. The CDR3 extends over 16 amino acids. J gave up 4 bases and V 2 bases, and 8 bases lay outside the gene matches. Filled out from reference TRBV18 and TRBJ1-1, the complete variable domain reads NAGVMQNPRHLVRRRGQEARLRCSPMKGHSHVYWYRQLPEEGLKFMVYLQKENIIDESGMPKERFSAEFPKEGPSILRIQQVVRGDSAAYFCASSPASGTGITEAFFGQGTRLTVV.

The V and J genes are TRBV7-8 and TRBJ1-4, with D tentatively TRBD1 (5 bases). Looked up from germline, CDR1 is SGHVS and CDR2 is FQNEAQ. The CDR3 covers 15 residues. Deletions cut 1 base from V and 3 bases from J, with 9 bases between. CDR3 DNA: TGTGCCAGCAGCTTAGTTAGACAGTCTAATGAAAAACTGTTTTTT. Translation gives CASSLVRQSNEKLFF.

V and J are TRBV10-2 and TRBJ2-3; 7 positions agree with TRBD1. The CDR3 contains 13 residues. CDR1 and CDR2 from the germline V gene are WSHSY and SAAADI. With 8 bases clipped from V and 3 bases from J, the junction kept 5 bases outside the gene matches. The CDR3 DNA sequence: TGCGCCAGCGGCCGGGACAGAACAGATACGCAGTATTTT. It yields the protein CASGRDRTDTQYF.

This chain joins TRBV30 and TRBJ1-5; D gene unclear. The germline gives CDR1 GTSNPN, CDR2 SVGIG (reference sequence). This CDR3 is 13 amino acids long. V lost 0 bases to trimming and J lost 1 base, with 4 bases between them. The CDR3 sequence: CAWSVQSNQPQHF. The CDR3 bases are TGTGCCTGGAGTGTACAGAGCAATCAGCCCCAGCATTTT. The full variable domain, in which reference TRBV30 and TRBJ1-5 provide the parts outside the CDR3, is SQTIHQWPATLVQPVGSPLSLECTVEGTSNPNLYWYRQAAGRGLQLLFYSVGIGQISSEVPQNLSASRPQDRQFILSSKKLLLSDSGFYLCAWSVQSNQPQHFGDGTRLSIL.

The rearrangement links TRBV28 to TRBJ1-1; maybe TRBD1 (5 bases). From germline, CDR1 is MDHEN and CDR2 SYDVKM. The CDR3 consists of 15 residues. Deletions cut 4 bases from V and 2 bases from J, with 14 bases between. The CDR3 region has the DNA TGTGCCAGCAGTTGGGGAGGGGTCAGAAACACTGAAGCTTTCTTT. Translation: CASSWGGVRNTEAFF.

The rearrangement joins TRBV2 to TRBJ2-7, with D possibly being TRBD1 (6 bases). The CDR3 extends over 12 amino acids. Germline lookup yields CDR1 SNHLY and CDR2 FYNNEI. Trimming cost V 4 bases and J 9 bases, with 13 bases left between them. The CDR3 DNA reads TGTGCCAGCAGTGGGACAGAACGTTGGCAGTACGTC. The encoded protein is CASSGTERWQYV.